These T cell receptor beta chains were read from a single sample in a study of T cell responses to AZD1222 COVID-19 vaccine. This table comes from immunoSEQ multiplex PCR, and its TCRdb copy is limited to in-frame clones, with some not included. The table records about 180,000 clones, over 75% of them present only once. The input for sequencing was peripheral blood, taken on day 0 of AZD1222 vaccination. All receptors come from an adult in good health. Each CDR3 is given with its conserved first and last residue. A D gene is named only where the DNA matches it firmly. Clone sizes are given selectively: once, few, many, or a class where the clone is expanded.

once,TRBJ1-2,.,TRBV10-3,CAATENYGYTF,TGTGCCGCGACGGAGAACTATGGCTACACCTTC
.,TRBJ1-1,.,TRBV11-2,CASSPEGLGTVSGAFF,TGTGCCAGCAGCCCTGAAGGATTAGGGACGGTTAGTGGAGCTTTCTTT
once,TRBJ1-2,.,TRBV19,CASTEGGRDGYTF,TGTGCCAGTACTGAGGGAGGCCGAGATGGCTACACCTTC
.,TRBJ1-2,.,TRBV5-4,CASSLGNREYGYTF,TGTGCCAGCAGCTTGGGAAACAGGGAGTATGGCTACACCTTC
few,TRBJ1-3,.,TRBV19,CASSSPSSGNTIYF,TGTGCCAGTAGTAGCCCCAGCTCTGGAAACACCATATATTTT
.,TRBJ1-2,.,TRBV27,CASKGPTYGYTF,TGTGCCAGCAAAGGGCCCACCTATGGCTACACCTTC
.,TRBJ2-7,TRBD1,TRBV30,CAWTPLGQGGVHEQYF,TGTGCCTGGACCCCTCTCGGACAGGGTGGTGTTCACGAGCAGTACTTC
.,TRBJ1-1,.,TRBV20-1,CSASPYVWSTEAFF,TGCAGTGCTAGTCCATATGTGTGGAGCACTGAAGCTTTCTTT
.,TRBJ2-7,.,TRBV19,CASSTSLRGAYEQYF,TGTGCCAGTAGTACGTCATTGAGGGGAGCCTACGAGCAGTACTTC
few,TRBJ2-6,TRBD2,TRBV7-2,CASSLVGGTGANVLTF,TGTGCCAGCAGCTTAGTGGGGGGGACTGGGGCCAACGTCCTGACTTTC
.,TRBJ2-1,.,TRBV7-9,CASSLLGRGRYNEQFF,TGTGCCAGCAGCCTCTTAGGCAGGGGCAGGTACAATGAGCAGTTCTTC
.,TRBJ1-5,TRBD1,TRBV2,CASSSFDRAGQPQHF,TGTGCCAGCAGTTCGTTCGACAGGGCGGGTCAGCCCCAGCATTTT
.,TRBJ2-7,.,TRBV7-2,CASSLERVDTVEQYF,TGTGCCAGCAGCTTAGAAAGGGTGGACACTGTCGAGCAGTACTTC
.,TRBJ1-1,.,TRBV12-2,CASPFGRLNTEAFF,TGTGCAAGTCCCTTCGGACGGCTGAACACTGAAGCTTTCTTT
.,TRBJ1-4,TRBD1,TRBV5-5,CASSTGQGATNEKLFF,TGTGCCAGCAGCACCGGACAGGGGGCAACTAATGAAAAACTGTTTTTT
once,TRBJ2-1,TRBD2,TRBV2,CASRVPSGGSYNEQFF,TGTGCCAGCAGGGTCCCCTCGGGGGGGTCCTACAATGAGCAGTTCTTC
.,TRBJ2-3,.,TRBV5-3,CARSESGFGAISGTQYF,TGTGCCAGAAGCGAGTCAGGCTTCGGGGCGATATCAGGTACGCAGTATTTT
.,TRBJ2-3,TRBD2,TRBV9,CASSYPAGGADTQYF,TGTGCCAGCAGCTACCCAGCGGGGGGGGCAGATACGCAGTATTTT
.,TRBJ2-7,.,TRBV10-1,CASIGKRGLREQYF,TGCGCCAGCATAGGGAAGAGGGGTCTACGCGAGCAGTACTTC
.,TRBJ2-1,.,TRBV5-1,CASAQGRVYNEQFF,TGCGCCAGCGCGCAGGGGCGGGTTTACAATGAGCAGTTCTTC
.,TRBJ2-2,.,TRBV5-1,CASSLQGNTGELFF,TGCGCCAGCAGCTTGCAGGGAAACACCGGGGAGCTGTTTTTT
.,TRBJ2-5,.,TRBV7-6,CASSLAGAKGETQYF,TGTGCCAGCAGCTTAGCGGGAGCGAAAGGGGAGACCCAGTACTTC
.,TRBJ1-2,.,TRBV7-9,CASSPPGPGNGYTF,TGTGCCAGCAGCCCACCAGGACCTGGCAATGGCTACACCTTC
.,TRBJ2-3,.,TRBV6-2/TRBV6-3,CASSYSGWPRAGTDTQYF,TGTGCCAGCAGTTACTCTGGTTGGCCCCGGGCGGGCACAGATACGCAGTATTTT
.,TRBJ2-4,TRBD2,TRBV18,CASSPSTGGHGNIQYF,TGTGCCAGCTCACCATCGACGGGGGGGCATGGAAACATTCAGTACTTC
.,TRBJ1-1,TRBD1,TRBV5-5,CASSWLTGQGATEAFF,TGTGCCAGCAGCTGGCTGACGGGACAGGGGGCGACTGAAGCTTTCTTT